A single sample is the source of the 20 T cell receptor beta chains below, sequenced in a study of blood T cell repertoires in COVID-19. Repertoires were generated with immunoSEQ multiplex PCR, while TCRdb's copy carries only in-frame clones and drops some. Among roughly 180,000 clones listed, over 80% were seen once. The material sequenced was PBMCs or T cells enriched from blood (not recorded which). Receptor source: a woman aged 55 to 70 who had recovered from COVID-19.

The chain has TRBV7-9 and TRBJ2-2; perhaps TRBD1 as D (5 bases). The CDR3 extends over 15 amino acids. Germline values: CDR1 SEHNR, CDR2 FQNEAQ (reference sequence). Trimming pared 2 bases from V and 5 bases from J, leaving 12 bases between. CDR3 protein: CASSLNSQGTGELFF. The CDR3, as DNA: TGTGCCAGCAGCTTAAATTCCCAGGGTACCGGGGAGCTGTTTTTT.

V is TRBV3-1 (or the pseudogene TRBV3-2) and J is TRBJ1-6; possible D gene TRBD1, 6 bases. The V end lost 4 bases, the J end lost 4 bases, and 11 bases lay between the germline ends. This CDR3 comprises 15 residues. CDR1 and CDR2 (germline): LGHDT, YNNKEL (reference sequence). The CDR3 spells CASSPGQPYNSPLHF. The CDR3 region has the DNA TGTGCCAGCAGCCCCGGACAGCCATATAATTCACCCCTCCACTTT.

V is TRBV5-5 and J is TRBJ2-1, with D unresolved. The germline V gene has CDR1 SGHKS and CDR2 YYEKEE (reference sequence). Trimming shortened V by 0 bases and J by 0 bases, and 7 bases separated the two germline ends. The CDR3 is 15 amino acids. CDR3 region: CASSLVRSSYNEQFF. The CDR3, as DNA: TGTGCCAGCAGCTTGGTGAGAAGCTCCTACAATGAGCAGTTCTTC.

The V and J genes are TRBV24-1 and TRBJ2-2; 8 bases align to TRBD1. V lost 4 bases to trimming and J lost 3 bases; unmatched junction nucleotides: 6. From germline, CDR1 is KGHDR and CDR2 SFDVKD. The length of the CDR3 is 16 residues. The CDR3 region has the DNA TGTGCCACCAGTGAAGCGACAGGGGCCTACACCGGGGAGCTGTTTTTT. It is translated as CATSEATGAYTGELFF.

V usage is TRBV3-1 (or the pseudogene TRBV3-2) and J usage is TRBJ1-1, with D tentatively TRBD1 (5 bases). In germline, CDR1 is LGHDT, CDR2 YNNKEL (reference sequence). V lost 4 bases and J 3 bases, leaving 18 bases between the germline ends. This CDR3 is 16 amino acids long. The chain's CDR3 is CASSPRTLAGDTEAFF. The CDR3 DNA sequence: TGTGCCAGCAGCCCCCGGACACTAGCCGGGGACACTGAAGCTTTCTTT.

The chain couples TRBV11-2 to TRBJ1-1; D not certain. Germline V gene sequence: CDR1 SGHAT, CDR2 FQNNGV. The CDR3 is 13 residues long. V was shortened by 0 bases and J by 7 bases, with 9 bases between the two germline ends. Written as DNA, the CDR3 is TGTGCCAGCAGCTTAGAGGGAAGCGGTGAAGCTTTCTTT. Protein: CASSLEGSGEAFF.

CDR3 sequence reads: CASSLQDYHGELFF. As DNA, the CDR3 is TGTGCCAGCAGTTTACAGGATTACCACGGGGAGCTGTTTTTT. The chain is built from TRBV6-5 and TRBJ2-2; weak D call: TRBD1 (5 bases). Germline loops: CDR1 MNHEY, CDR2 SVGAGI. The CDR3 runs to 14 residues. With 4 bases removed from V and 7 bases from J, the gap between germline ends came to 13 bases.

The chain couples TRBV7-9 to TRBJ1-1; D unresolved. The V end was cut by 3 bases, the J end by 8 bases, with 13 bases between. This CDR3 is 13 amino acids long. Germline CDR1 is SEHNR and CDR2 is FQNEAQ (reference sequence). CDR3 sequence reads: CASSFPGVPEAFF. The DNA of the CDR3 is TGTGCCAGCAGCTTCCCCGGGGTTCCCGAAGCTTTCTTT.

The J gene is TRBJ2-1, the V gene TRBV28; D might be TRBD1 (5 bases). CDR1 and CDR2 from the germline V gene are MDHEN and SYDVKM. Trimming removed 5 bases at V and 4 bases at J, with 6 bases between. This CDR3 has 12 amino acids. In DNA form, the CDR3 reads TGTGCCAGCAGTGACAGATACAATGAGCAGTTCTTC. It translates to CASSDRYNEQFF.

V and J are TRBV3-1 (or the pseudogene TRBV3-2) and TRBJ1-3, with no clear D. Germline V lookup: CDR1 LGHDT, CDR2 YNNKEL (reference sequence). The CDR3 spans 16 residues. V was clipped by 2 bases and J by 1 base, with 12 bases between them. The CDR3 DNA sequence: TGTGCCAGCAGCCAAATTACAGAGGGATCTGGAAACACCATATATTTT. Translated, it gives CASSQITEGSGNTIYF.

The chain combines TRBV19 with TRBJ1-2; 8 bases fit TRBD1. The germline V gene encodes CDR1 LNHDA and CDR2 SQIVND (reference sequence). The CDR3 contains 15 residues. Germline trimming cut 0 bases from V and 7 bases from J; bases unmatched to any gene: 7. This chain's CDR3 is CASSIDPGGVRGYTF. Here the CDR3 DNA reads TGTGCCAGTAGTATAGACCCAGGGGGCGTACGTGGCTACACCTTC. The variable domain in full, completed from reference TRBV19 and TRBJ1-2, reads DGGITQSPKYLFRKEGQNVTLSCEQNLNHDAMYWYRQDPGQGLRLIYYSQIVNDFQKGDIAEGYSVSREKKESFPLTVTSAQKNPTAFYLCASSIDPGGVRGYTFGSGTRLTVV.

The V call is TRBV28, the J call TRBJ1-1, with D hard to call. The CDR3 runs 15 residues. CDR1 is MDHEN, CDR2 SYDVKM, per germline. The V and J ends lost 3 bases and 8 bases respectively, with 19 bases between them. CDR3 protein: CASSLVNVPSYEAFF. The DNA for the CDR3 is TGTGCCAGCAGTTTGGTAAATGTCCCTTCCTACGAAGCTTTCTTT. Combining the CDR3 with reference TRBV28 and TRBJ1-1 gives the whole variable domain DVKVTQSSRYLVKRTGEKVFLECVQDMDHENMFWYRQDPGLGLRLIYFSYDVKMKEKGDIPEGYSVSREKKERFSLILESASTNQTSMYLCASSLVNVPSYEAFFGQGTRLTVV.

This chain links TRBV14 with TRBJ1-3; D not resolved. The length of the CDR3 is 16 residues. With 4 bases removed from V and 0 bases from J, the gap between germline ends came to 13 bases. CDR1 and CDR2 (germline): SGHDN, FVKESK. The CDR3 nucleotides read TGTGCCAGCAGCCCCTTACAGTCCTTCTCTGGAAACACCATATATTTT. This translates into CASSPLQSFSGNTIYF. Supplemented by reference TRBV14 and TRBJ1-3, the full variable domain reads EAGVTQFPSHSVIEKGQTVTLRCDPISGHDNLYWYRRVMGKEIKFLLHFVKESKQDESGMPNNRFLAERTGGTYSTLKVQPAELEDSGVYFCASSPLQSFSGNTIYFGEGSWLTVV.

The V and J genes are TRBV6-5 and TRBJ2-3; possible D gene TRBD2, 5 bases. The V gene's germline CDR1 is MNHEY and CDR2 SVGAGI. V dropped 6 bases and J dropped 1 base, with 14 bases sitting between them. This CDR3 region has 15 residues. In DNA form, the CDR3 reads TGTGCCAGCAGGATATACTTTAGCGGCACAGATACGCAGTATTTT. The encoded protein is CASRIYFSGTDTQYF.

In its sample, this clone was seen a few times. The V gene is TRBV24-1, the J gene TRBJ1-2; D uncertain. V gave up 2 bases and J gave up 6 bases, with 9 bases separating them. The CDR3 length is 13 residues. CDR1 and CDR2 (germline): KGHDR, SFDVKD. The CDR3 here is CATSDSYSNGYTF. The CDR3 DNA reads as TGTGCCACCAGTGATTCGTACAGTAATGGCTACACCTTC.

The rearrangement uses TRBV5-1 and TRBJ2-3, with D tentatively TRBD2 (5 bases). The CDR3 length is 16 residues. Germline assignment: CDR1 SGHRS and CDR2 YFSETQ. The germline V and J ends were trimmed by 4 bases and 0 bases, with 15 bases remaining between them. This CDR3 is CASSPLGSGSTDTQYF. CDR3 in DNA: TGCGCCAGCAGCCCCCTAGGGAGCGGAAGCACAGATACGCAGTATTTT.

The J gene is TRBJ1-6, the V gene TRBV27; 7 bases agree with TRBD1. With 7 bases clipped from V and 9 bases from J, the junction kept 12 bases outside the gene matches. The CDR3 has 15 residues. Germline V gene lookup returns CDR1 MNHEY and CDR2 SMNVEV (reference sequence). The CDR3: CASTPQQGTGSPLHF. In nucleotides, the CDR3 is TGTGCCAGCACCCCACAACAGGGGACCGGTTCACCCCTCCACTTT.

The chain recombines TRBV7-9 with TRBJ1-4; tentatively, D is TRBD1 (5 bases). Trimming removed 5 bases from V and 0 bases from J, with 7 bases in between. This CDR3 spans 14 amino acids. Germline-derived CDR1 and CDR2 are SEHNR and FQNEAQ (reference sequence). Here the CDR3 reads CASSQGATNEKLFF. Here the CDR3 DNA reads TGTGCCAGCAGCCAGGGTGCAACTAATGAAAAACTGTTTTTT.

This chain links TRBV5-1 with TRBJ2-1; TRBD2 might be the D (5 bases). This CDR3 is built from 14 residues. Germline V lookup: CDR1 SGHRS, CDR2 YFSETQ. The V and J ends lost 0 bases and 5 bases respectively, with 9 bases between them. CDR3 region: CASSLGLHNNEQFF. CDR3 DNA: TGCGCCAGCAGCTTGGGACTACATAACAATGAGCAGTTCTTC.

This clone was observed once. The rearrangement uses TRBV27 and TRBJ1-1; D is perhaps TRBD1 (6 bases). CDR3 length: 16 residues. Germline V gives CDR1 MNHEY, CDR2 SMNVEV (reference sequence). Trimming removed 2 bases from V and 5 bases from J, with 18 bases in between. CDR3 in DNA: TGTGCCAGCAGTTTAGTCGCGAACAGGGTAAGGACTGAAGCTTTCTTT. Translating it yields CASSLVANRVRTEAFF.